These 27 T cell receptor beta chains were all obtained from the same sample, sequenced in a study of CD8+CD57+ T cells in acquired aplastic anemia. The use of genomic DNA as template underpinned the TCR beta VDJ and CDR3 profiling. TCRdb reanalysed the reads using MiXCR and keeps one entry per CDR3 protein. This table has about 110,000 distinct CDR3 sequences, around 53% appearing once. Sequenced material: sorted CD4+, CD8+, or CD8+CD57+ T cells (not recorded which) from PBMCs. The receptors here all came from a human donor in good health, serving as a control.

The genes are TRBV25-1 and TRBJ1-3; D is unclear. Trimming pared 8 bases from V and 0 bases from J, leaving 8 bases between. The CDR3 extends over 13 amino acids. CDR1 and CDR2 from the germline V gene are MGHDK and SYGVNS. Here the CDR3 DNA reads TGTGCCAGCTGTGGTAGCTCTGGAAACACCATATATTTT. It yields the protein CASCGSSGNTIYF.

The chain links TRBV20-1 to TRBJ2-7; 9 bases match TRBD1. The V segment lost 4 bases and the J segment 4 bases; nucleotides outside the gene matches: 11. CDR3 length equals 15 residues. Germline V gene data show CDR1 as DFQATT and CDR2 as SNEGSKA (reference sequence). CDR3 bases: TGCAGTGCTATACCGACGGGACAGGGTATTTACGAGCAGTACTTC. This gives the protein CSAIPTGQGIYEQYF.

This clonotype was recorded once. This chain links TRBV19 with TRBJ2-7, with 7 nucleotides matching TRBD1. The CDR3 runs to 15 residues. The germline V gene encodes CDR1 LNHDA and CDR2 SQIVND (reference sequence). V gave up 3 bases and J gave up 5 bases; unmatched junction bases: 10. The DNA for the CDR3 is TGTGCCAGTAGTATTGGCAGGGGGATCAAAAACGAGCAGTACTTC. It specifies CASSIGRGIKNEQYF.

The chain carries TRBV5-6 and TRBJ1-5; 7 bases match TRBD1. Germline V gives CDR1 SGHDT, CDR2 YYEEEE. The V and J ends lost 4 bases and 7 bases, in that order; junction bases with no gene match: 11. There are 15 residues in the CDR3. The CDR3 spells CASSTQQGTNQPQHF. As DNA, the CDR3 is TGTGCCAGCAGCACCCAACAGGGGACAAACCAGCCCCAGCATTTT.

J is TRBJ2-7 and V is TRBV7-9; D may be TRBD2 (5 bases). Looked up from germline, CDR1 is SEHNR and CDR2 is FQNEAQ (reference sequence). Trimming took off 5 bases at V and 6 bases at J, with 14 bases between the two ends. The CDR3 extends over 13 amino acids. The CDR3 region has the DNA TGTGCCAGCAGCCCCCGGGATCCGTCCGAGCAGTACTTC. Encoded protein: CASSPRDPSEQYF.

Of note for this clonotype: One end of the junction is discordant with germline, which a read error may explain. The chain links TRBV7-2 to TRBJ1-5; 8 nucleotides align to TRBD1. Germline-derived CDR1 and CDR2 are SGHTA and FQGNSA. The CDR3 loop spans 15 amino acids. The DNA of the CDR3 is TGCGCCAGCAGCTTAGGGACAGGTAACGATCAGCCCCAGCATTTT. It encodes CASSLGTGNDQPQHF.

The V gene is TRBV6-1, the J gene TRBJ1-6; D unclear. Looked up from germline, CDR1 is MNHNS and CDR2 is SASEGT. Trimming left V 7 bases short and J 4 bases short, with 17 bases between. The CDR3 runs 16 residues. The CDR3 nucleotides are TGTGCCAGCACAGCAGCTACAGACTCTTATAATTCACCCCTCCACTTT. It is translated as CASTAATDSYNSPLHF.

The V gene is TRBV24-1, the J gene TRBJ2-5, with D tentatively TRBD1 (5 bases). Germline CDR1 and CDR2: KGHDR and SFDVKD. The CDR3 is 13 amino acids. Trimming removed 3 bases at V and 4 bases at J, with 8 bases between. Written as DNA, the CDR3 is TGTGCCACCAGTGATCCAGGGCGAGAGACCCAGTACTTC. It codes for CATSDPGRETQYF.

This clonotype was seen many times. V gene TRBV10-2 combines with J gene TRBJ1-5; 7 bases map to TRBD1. J lost 3 bases, V lost 5 bases, and 4 bases had no gene match. Germline V gene data show CDR1 as WSHSY and CDR2 as SAAADI. This CDR3 comprises 14 residues. CDR3 sequence (DNA): TGCGCCAGCAGTCGACAGGGCTACAATCAGCCCCAGCATTTT. Encoded protein: CASSRQGYNQPQHF.

This rearrangement joins TRBV2 to TRBJ1-3; maybe TRBD1 (5 bases). Deletions cut 6 bases from V and 4 bases from J, with 13 bases between. CDR3 length: 14 residues. Germline assignment: CDR1 SNHLY and CDR2 FYNNEI. CDR3 sequence reads: CASRDDSPGNTIYF. The CDR3 DNA sequence: TGTGCCAGCAGAGACGACAGTCCCGGAAACACCATATATTTT.

About this clonotype itself: A much larger clone is a single base away; this may be a read error. J is TRBJ1-5 and V is TRBV27, with TRBD1 as a possible D gene (6 bases). The CDR3 covers 14 residues. Looked up from germline, CDR1 is MNHEY and CDR2 is SMNVEV (reference sequence). CDR3 bases: TGTGGCAGCAGTTTAGGGGGGCTCGATCAGCCCCAGCATTTT. As protein: CGSSLGGLDQPQHF.

There are many counts of this clonotype. V and J are TRBV27 and TRBJ1-2, with D uncertain. The germline V gene has CDR1 MNHEY and CDR2 SMNVEV (reference sequence). The CDR3 runs 13 residues. The V end was cut by 3 bases, the J end by 5 bases, with 10 bases between. The CDR3 is CASSFSALYGYTF. Written as DNA, the CDR3 is TGTGCCAGCAGTTTTTCAGCTCTATATGGCTACACCTTC.

The V gene is TRBV2, the J gene TRBJ1-5, with 7 bases aligning to TRBD1. Germline V gene lookup returns CDR1 SNHLY and CDR2 FYNNEI. The CDR3 spans 14 residues. J was trimmed by 7 bases and V by 7 bases; bases with no gene match: 10. CDR3 coding DNA: TGTGCCAGCACCCTGGACAGGCGGGGACAGCCCCAGCATTTT. Encoded protein: CASTLDRRGQPQHF.

The rearrangement uses TRBV19 and TRBJ1-6; 7 nucleotides align to TRBD1. Per the germline V gene, CDR1 is LNHDA and CDR2 is SQIVND (reference sequence). The V gene end was trimmed by 5 bases and the J gene end by 7 bases; junction bases not matched to a gene: 8. The CDR3 consists of 15 residues. The CDR3 spells CASSATGVANSPLHF. In nucleotides, the CDR3 is TGTGCCAGTAGTGCAACAGGGGTGGCGAATTCACCCCTCCACTTT. Full variable domain (missing parts from reference TRBV19 and TRBJ1-6): DGGITQSPKYLFRKEGQNVTLSCEQNLNHDAMYWYRQDPGQGLRLIYYSQIVNDFQKGDIAEGYSVSREKKESFPLTVTSAQKNPTAFYLCASSATGVANSPLHFGNGTRLTVT.

V is TRBV19 and J is TRBJ1-2; 8 bases are shared with TRBD1. CDR3 length: 16 amino acids. The V gene end was trimmed by 4 bases and the J gene end by 4 bases; junction bases not matched to a gene: 11. Germline lookup yields CDR1 LNHDA and CDR2 SQIVND (reference sequence). Written as DNA, the CDR3 is TGTGCCAGTAGTACGACAGGGGACCCACCCTCCTATGGCTACACCTTC. Translating gives CASSTTGDPPSYGYTF.

The J gene is TRBJ1-3, the V gene TRBV19, with D uncertain. The CDR3 totals 14 residues. Trimming took 2 bases from V and 7 from J, leaving 12 bases between them. The germline gives CDR1 LNHDA, CDR2 SQIVND (reference sequence). The CDR3 is CASSIQLSMNTIYF. The CDR3 DNA reads as TGTGCCAGTAGTATACAGCTATCTATGAACACCATATATTTT.

CDR3 residues: CSAPDRGPLLPGELFF. The CDR3 DNA sequence: TGCAGTGCTCCGGACAGGGGCCCCCTCCTTCCCGGGGAGCTGTTTTTT. V usage is TRBV20-1 and J usage is TRBJ2-2; 9 bases agree with TRBD1. CDR1 and CDR2 from the germline V gene are DFQATT and SNEGSKA (reference sequence). The CDR3 runs 16 residues. V shed 5 bases and J 6 bases; nucleotides not matched to a gene: 13.

V and J are TRBV7-6 and TRBJ1-2; unclear D gene. Trimming removed 5 bases at V and 5 bases at J, with 12 bases between. The CDR3 spans 13 residues. Germline V gene data show CDR1 as SGHVS and CDR2 as FNYEAQ. The CDR3 here is CASSPDDPYGYTF. As DNA, the CDR3 is TGTGCCAGCAGCCCAGACGACCCTTATGGCTACACCTTC.

Concerning this clonotype itself: This could be a read error, since a much larger clone is one nucleotide away. The chain is built from TRBV12-3 or TRBV12-4 and TRBJ1-5, with no clear D. The CDR3 spans 13 residues. V was shortened by 6 bases and J by 9 bases, with 15 bases between the two germline ends. DNA for the CDR3: TGTGCCAGCAGCCCGAGTTCGGCCGGGCCCCAGCATTTT. This codes for CASSPSSAGPQHF.

This clonotype was counted many times. CDR3 amino acids: CASSFIQGNYGYTF. The CDR3 DNA reads TGTGCCAGCAGCTTCATCCAGGGGAACTATGGCTACACCTTC. The rearrangement joins TRBV11-2 to TRBJ1-2; TRBD1 might be the D (6 bases). Germline CDR1 SGHAT, CDR2 FQNNGV. This CDR3 has 14 amino acids. Trimming removed 3 bases from V and 2 bases from J, with 10 bases in between.

This clonotype was observed at least ten times. The V and J genes are TRBV4-3 and TRBJ1-1; 7 bases are a match to TRBD1. This CDR3 region has 15 residues. The germline V gene has CDR1 LGHNA and CDR2 YSLEER. After removal of 2 bases from V and 5 bases from J, the junction contained 8 bases not matched to a gene. CDR3 region: CASSQNRDSRTEAFF. CDR3 bases: TGCGCCAGCAGCCAAAACCGGGACAGTCGGACTGAAGCTTTCTTT.

This chain connects TRBV25-1 to TRBJ1-1; D remains ambiguous. Trimming removed 9 bases at V and 0 bases at J, with 14 bases between. In germline, CDR1 is MGHDK, CDR2 SYGVNS. The CDR3 length is 14 residues. The CDR3 sequence is CARVRFRLNTEAFF. The CDR3 DNA reads TGTGCCAGGGTCCGTTTCAGGCTGAACACTGAAGCTTTCTTT.

The chain has TRBV19 and TRBJ1-1; 7 nucleotides match TRBD1. J lost 3 bases, V lost 5 bases, and 6 bases had no gene match. Germline values: CDR1 LNHDA, CDR2 SQIVND (reference sequence). The CDR3 has 14 residues. The CDR3 is CASSETRGDTEAFF. DNA of the CDR3: TGTGCCAGTAGTGAAACCAGGGGGGACACTGAAGCTTTCTTT. Looking up the rest from reference TRBV19 and TRBJ1-1 gives the full variable domain: DGGITQSPKYLFRKEGQNVTLSCEQNLNHDAMYWYRQDPGQGLRLIYYSQIVNDFQKGDIAEGYSVSREKKESFPLTVTSAQKNPTAFYLCASSETRGDTEAFFGQGTRLTVV.

This clonotype was seen at least ten times. The chain links TRBV6-6 to TRBJ1-5; tentative D call: TRBD1 (5 bases). CDR1 and CDR2 (germline): MNHNY, SVGAGI (reference sequence). Deletions cut 4 bases from V and 3 bases from J, with 7 bases between. The CDR3 covers 13 residues. CDR3 region: CASSWGVNQPQHF. CDR3 bases: TGTGCCAGCAGTTGGGGGGTCAATCAGCCCCAGCATTTT.

This chain joins TRBV20-1 and TRBJ2-7, with TRBD2 matching over 9 bases. This CDR3 comprises 14 residues. The V segment lost 5 bases and the J segment 2 bases; nucleotides outside the gene matches: 7. The V gene's germline CDR1 is DFQATT and CDR2 SNEGSKA (reference sequence). For the CDR3, the DNA is TGCAGTGCTCTCGGGACTAGCATTACCTACGAGCAGTACTTC. Its protein is CSALGTSITYEQYF.

The CDR3 region has the DNA TGTGCCAGCAGCGGTACACTCTCCTACAATGAGCAGTTCTTC. Its translation: CASSGTLSYNEQFF. V gene TRBV11-1 combines with J gene TRBJ2-1; D gene ambiguous. Germline V gene sequence: CDR1 SGHAT, CDR2 FQDESV (reference sequence). Trimming left V 5 bases short and J 0 bases short, with 8 bases between. The CDR3 has 14 residues.

V gene TRBV20-1 combines with J gene TRBJ1-1, with TRBD1 identical over 10 bases. The trim removed 3 bases at V and 5 bases at J, leaving 9 bases unmatched. From germline, CDR1 is DFQATT and CDR2 SNEGSKA (reference sequence). This CDR3 has 15 amino acids. CDR3 DNA sequence: TGCAGTGCTAGCGTCTTTGGGACAGGGGTAACTGAAGCTTTCTTT. This translates into CSASVFGTGVTEAFF.